This T cell receptor (beta chain) was found in a study of PD-L1 blockade in urothelial cancer. Study-wide background: Previous chemotherapy exposure amounted to 0 to 3 regimens for patients. Samples came from 3 weeks, at the second dose, and 6 weeks into treatment.

This clone appeared once. Other DNA sequences in the sample encode the same CDR3. The time point was: peripheral blood 6 weeks after treatment start. The table came from immunoSEQ multiplex PCR; TCRdb's copy has only in-frame clones and leaves some out. The table shows more than 60,000 clones, with about nine tenths occurring only once. The CDR3 is 15 residues long. The germline gives CDR1 MNHEY, CDR2 SMNVEV (reference sequence). J gave up 9 bases and V 5 bases, and 9 bases lay outside the gene matches. The clonotype was recovered from a man between 60 and 70 years old with urothelial cancer. This sequence joins TRBV27 and TRBJ1-6; 8 nucleotides match TRBD1. The material sequenced was PBMCs, taken around atezolizumab (anti-PD-L1) treatment. CDR3 region: CASSPKTGAISPLHF. In DNA, the CDR3 is TGTGCCAGCAGTCCCAAGACAGGGGCGATTTCACCCCTCCACTTT.